The TCR beta chain under discussion was sequenced for a study of cytomegalovirus exposure and HLA in healthy donors. Overall study results and limits: Because they were indistinguishable, some V segments, including TRBV6-2 and TRBV6-3, were excluded.

Regarding this clone: The antigen is undetermined.

Germline lookup yields CDR1 SGHVS and CDR2 FNYEAQ. The CDR3 covers 15 residues. V was pared by 3 bases and J by 3 bases, with 4 bases of the junction left unmatched. The PCR contained 60 Vbeta and 13 Jbeta primers. Method: immunoSEQ multiplex PCR; TCRdb's copy keeps in-frame clones and lacks some. The data hold approximately 130,000 clones, with 70% to 80% observed a single time. The rearrangement uses TRBV7-6 and TRBJ2-2, with TRBD1 identical over 7 bases. The sample taken for sequencing was PBMCs. The sequence derives from a man aged 25-45 years in good health and CMV-seronegative. The CDR3 is CASSLIGGDTGELFF. DNA for the CDR3: TGTGCCAGCAGCTTGATAGGGGGCGACACCGGGGAGCTGTTTTTT.